The 21 T cell receptor beta chains given below trace back to one sample, sequenced in a study of cytomegalovirus exposure and HLA in healthy donors. The PCR contained 60 Vbeta and 13 Jbeta primers. Sequencing was performed with immunoSEQ multiplex PCR; in TCRdb, only in-frame clones are kept and a portion is missing. The data hold about 110,000 clones, with around 72% observed a single time. The sequenced sample was PBMCs. The receptors were sampled from a man younger than 45 in good health and CMV-seronegative.

The chain combines TRBV25-1 with TRBJ2-2; the match to TRBD1 covers 7 bases. After removal of 3 bases from V and 9 bases from J, the junction contained 4 bases not matched to a gene. Germline V gene sequence: CDR1 MGHDK, CDR2 SYGVNS. This CDR3 is 13 amino acids long. CDR3 sequence reads: CASSDYRGRELFF. The CDR3 DNA follows: TGTGCCAGCAGTGATTACAGGGGCCGGGAGCTGTTTTTT.

The chain links TRBV5-6 to TRBJ1-2, with D tentatively TRBD1 (5 bases). Trimming shortened V by 1 base and J by 7 bases, and 26 bases separated the two germline ends. The CDR3 spans 18 residues. Germline CDR1 is SGHDT and CDR2 is YYEEEE. The DNA of the CDR3 is TGTGCCAGCAGCTTGCATCTTCGGTACAGGAGGGTTGAGGGTGGCTACACCTTC. Its translation: CASSLHLRYRRVEGGYTF.

This clone was counted a few times. The V gene is TRBV27, the J gene TRBJ1-1, with 8 bases aligning to TRBD1. The J segment lost 1 base and the V segment lost 7 bases, leaving 5 bases of the junction unmatched. CDR1 is MNHEY, CDR2 SMNVEV, per germline (reference sequence). There are 14 residues in the CDR3. In DNA form, the CDR3 reads TGTGCCAGCACGAGGACAGGGAAGAACACTGAAGCTTTCTTT. Residues: CASTRTGKNTEAFF.

V and J are TRBV28 and TRBJ1-2, with a tentative D call TRBD1 (5 bases). Germline V gene sequence: CDR1 MDHEN, CDR2 SYDVKM. The CDR3 is 16 residues long. V lost 1 base to trimming and J lost 5 bases, with 17 bases between them. The CDR3 DNA sequence: TGTGCCAGCAGTTTATCAGTCGGGGGGACGGGGTATGGCTACACCTTC. Protein sequence: CASSLSVGGTGYGYTF.

The gene calls are TRBV5-4 and TRBJ2-7; D may be TRBD2 (6 bases). The length of the CDR3 is 15 residues. The germline V gene encodes CDR1 SGHNT and CDR2 YYREEE (reference sequence). V lost 4 bases and J lost 0, with 14 bases in between. The CDR3 spells CASSLNLGGSYEQYF. The CDR3 DNA sequence: TGTGCCAGCAGCCTCAACCTGGGGGGCTCCTACGAGCAGTACTTC.

The genes are TRBV5-4 and TRBJ2-2; D gene unclear. The germline V gene has CDR1 SGHNT and CDR2 YYREEE (reference sequence). V dropped 1 base and J dropped 8 bases, with 15 bases sitting between them. This CDR3 is 15 amino acids long. The CDR3 protein is CASSLRGRSGGELFF. For the CDR3, the DNA is TGTGCCAGCAGCTTGAGAGGTAGATCCGGAGGGGAGCTGTTTTTT. The whole variable domain, remainder taken from reference TRBV5-4 and TRBJ2-2, is ETGVTQSPTHLIKTRGQQVTLRCSSQSGHNTVSWYQQALGQGPQFIFQYYREEENGRGNFPPRFSGLQFPNYSSELNVNALELDDSALYLCASSLRGRSGGELFFGEGSRLTVL.

The chain joins TRBV19 to TRBJ1-1, with D hard to call. Trimming shortened V by 2 bases and J by 4 bases, and 23 bases separated the two germline ends. Germline V gene sequence: CDR1 LNHDA, CDR2 SQIVND (reference sequence). This CDR3 is 18 amino acids long. The CDR3 DNA follows: TGTGCCAGTAGTATACCCTCCGGTCAAGGACTGTCGGTCACTGAAGCTTTCTTT. Its protein product is CASSIPSGQGLSVTEAFF.

The chain has TRBV19 and TRBJ2-7, with D perhaps TRBD1 (6 bases). The germline CDR1 and CDR2 sequences are LNHDA and SQIVND (reference sequence). This CDR3 contains 15 residues. V was pared by 1 base and J by 6 bases, with 16 bases between. The CDR3, as DNA: TGTGCCAGTAGTATAGGTAGGACAGACCCCTCCGAGCAGTACTTC. It is translated as CASSIGRTDPSEQYF.

In its sample, this clone was seen once. V usage is TRBV18 and J usage is TRBJ2-1, with TRBD2 matching 13 bases. CDR1 and CDR2 from the germline V gene are KGHSH and LQKENI. The CDR3 is 16 amino acids. V gave up 0 bases and J gave up 7 bases; unmatched junction bases: 3. CDR3: CASSPPGLAGLNEQFF. CDR3 DNA: TGTGCCAGCTCACCACCGGGACTAGCGGGGTTAAATGAGCAGTTCTTC. Together with reference TRBV18 and TRBJ2-1, the CDR3 gives the full variable domain: NAGVMQNPRHLVRRRGQEARLRCSPMKGHSHVYWYRQLPEEGLKFMVYLQKENIIDESGMPKERFSAEFPKEGPSILRIQQVVRGDSAAYFCASSPPGLAGLNEQFFGPGTRLTVL.

This clone was seen only a few times. The chain carries TRBV7-6 and TRBJ1-1; TRBD1 is a possible D gene (5 bases). In germline, CDR1 is SGHVS, CDR2 FNYEAQ. CDR3 length: 12 residues. Trimming removed 5 bases from V and 7 bases from J, with 11 bases in between. The CDR3 spells CASSTGGIEAFF. DNA for the CDR3: TGTGCCAGCAGCACCGGGGGTATTGAAGCTTTCTTT.

The rearrangement links TRBV6-4 to TRBJ2-5, with a weak D call TRBD1 (6 bases). The CDR3 sequence is 13 residues long. Trimming stripped 3 bases from V and 4 bases from J, with 9 bases between. The germline gives CDR1 MRHNA, CDR2 SNTAGT. CDR3 region: CASSEGAGETQYF. DNA of the CDR3: TGTGCCAGCAGTGAGGGGGCTGGAGAGACCCAGTACTTC.

The chain links TRBV4-1 to TRBJ2-3, with 9 bases lining up with TRBD2. CDR3 length equals 16 residues. Trimming removed 0 bases from V and 1 base from J; junction bases left unmatched: 2. Germline V lookup: CDR1 MGHRA, CDR2 YSYEKL. The chain's CDR3 is CASSQEVAGGTDTQYF. CDR3 bases: TGCGCCAGCAGCCAAGAGGTAGCGGGAGGCACAGATACGCAGTATTTT.

V is TRBV7-9 and J is TRBJ2-7; D gene uncertain. The CDR3 extends over 15 amino acids. Trimming took off 5 bases at V and 4 bases at J, with 18 bases between the two ends. The germline CDR1 and CDR2 sequences are SEHNR and FQNEAQ (reference sequence). CDR3 bases: TGTGCCAGCAGCACCGCCGGGTTACGGATTTACGAGCAGTACTTC. Translated, it gives CASSTAGLRIYEQYF.

The V gene is TRBV5-1, the J gene TRBJ2-7; D is possibly TRBD2 (6 bases). The CDR3 extends over 14 amino acids. CDR1 is SGHRS and CDR2 is YFSETQ in the germline V gene. Deletions cut 2 bases from V and 4 bases from J, with 13 bases between. CDR3 region: CASSFGGTLYEQYF. CDR3 DNA: TGCGCCAGCAGCTTTGGAGGGACCTTGTACGAGCAGTACTTC.

There are a few counts of this clone. The chain employs TRBV6-6 and TRBJ1-5, with D possibly being TRBD1 (6 bases). This CDR3 contains 14 residues. Germline-derived CDR1 and CDR2 are MNHNY and SVGAGI (reference sequence). Trimming left V 7 bases short and J 3 bases short, with 13 bases between. The CDR3 DNA follows: TGTGCCAGCACCCTAACAGGGCCCAATCAGCCCCAGCATTTT. Protein: CASTLTGPNQPQHF.

In its sample, this clone was seen once. J is TRBJ2-1 and V is TRBV28, with 8 bases fitting TRBD2. The CDR3 contains 15 residues. The ends lost 5 bases at V and 5 bases at J; junction bases unmatched: 8. Germline V CDR1 and CDR2: MDHEN, SYDVKM. The CDR3 DNA reads as TGTGCCAGCAGTGCGGGGGGATTGAGGCACAATGAGCAGTTCTTC. Amino acid sequence: CASSAGGLRHNEQFF.

Comment on this clone: This same CDR3 is encoded by further DNA sequences in the sample. The chain combines TRBV6-6 with TRBJ1-1, with TRBD1 identical over 8 bases. The CDR3 is 15 residues long. CDR1 MNHNY and CDR2 SVGAGI come from the germline V gene (reference sequence). Trimming removed 2 bases from V and 11 bases from J; junction bases left unmatched: 13. CDR3 protein: CASSYHPGQGARAFF. The CDR3 DNA follows: TGTGCCAGCAGTTACCATCCCGGGCAGGGGGCGCGGGCTTTCTTT.

The chain carries TRBV18 and TRBJ1-1; TRBD1 matches 12 bases. This CDR3 has 17 amino acids. Germline-derived CDR1 and CDR2 are KGHSH and LQKENI. V was clipped by 2 bases and J by 0 bases; unmatched bases: 4. The CDR3 protein is CASSPWDRGPMNTEAFF. CDR3 DNA sequence: TGTGCCAGCTCACCATGGGACAGGGGGCCCATGAACACTGAAGCTTTCTTT.

This rearrangement joins TRBV6-1 to TRBJ2-3; 12 bases line up with TRBD2. The germline V gene has CDR1 MNHNS and CDR2 SASEGT. Trimming cost V 3 bases and J 4 bases; bases outside gene matches: 2. The CDR3 runs to 15 residues. CDR3 protein: CASSETSGGPDTQYF. The DNA for the CDR3 is TGTGCCAGCAGTGAGACTAGCGGGGGCCCAGATACGCAGTATTTT.

A word on this clone: A junction boundary mismatches the germline segment, possibly from a read error. The V gene is TRBV7-2, the J gene TRBJ1-5, with D uncertain. The CDR3 length is 13 residues. CDR1 and CDR2 (germline): SGHTA, FQGNSA. The CDR3 protein is CAGSSKRNQPQHF. The CDR3 region has the DNA TGTGCCGGCAGCAGCAAGAGGAATCAGCCCCAGCATTTT. The full variable domain, its missing parts supplied by reference TRBV7-2 and TRBJ1-5, is GAGVSQSPSNKVTEKGKDVELRCDPISGHTALYWYRQSLGQGLEFLIYFQGNSAPDKSGLPSDRFSAERTGGSVSTLTIQRTQQEDSAVYLCAGSSKRNQPQHFGDGTRLSIL.

The sample holds a few counts of this clone. The rearrangement joins TRBV15 to TRBJ1-3; D unresolved. The germline V gene encodes CDR1 LNHNV and CDR2 YYDKDF (reference sequence). V was trimmed by 2 bases and J by 3 bases, leaving 17 bases between them. The length of the CDR3 is 17 residues. CDR3 coding DNA: TGTGCCACCAGCAGATTTACGCCGGGGTTGGGTGGAAACACCATATATTTT. Amino acids: CATSRFTPGLGGNTIYF.